This T cell receptor (beta chain) was identified during a study of OX40 agonist ivuxolimab in advanced cancers. The overall study: Across the patients, intravenous ivuxolimab was delivered every 2 weeks at 0.01 to 10 mg/kg. Two cutaneous melanoma patients and one hepatocellular carcinoma patient, three in all, had partial responses. Study findings and constraints: Low normalized T-cell clonal expansion also characterized some of the nonresponders.

The table came from immunoSEQ multiplex PCR; TCRdb's copy has only in-frame clones and leaves some out. The sample lists tens of thousands of clones, 88% occurring once. In its sample, this clone ranks as medium-sized. What it binds is unknown. The sequenced sample was CD4+ or CD8+ T cells sorted from blood, obtained in a trial of the OX40 agonist ivuxolimab. The clonotype comes from an adult with an advanced solid tumor such as melanoma, head and neck, liver or kidney cancer.

The CDR3 sequence: CASSEADRRYGYTF. Written as DNA, the CDR3 is TGTGCCAGCAGTGAAGCTGACAGAAGGTATGGCTACACCTTC. This chain links TRBV6-1 with TRBJ1-2; D is perhaps TRBD1 (5 bases). Trimming cost V 0 bases and J 5 bases, with 10 bases left between them. The CDR3 contains 14 residues. CDR1 and CDR2 (germline): MNHNS, SASEGT.